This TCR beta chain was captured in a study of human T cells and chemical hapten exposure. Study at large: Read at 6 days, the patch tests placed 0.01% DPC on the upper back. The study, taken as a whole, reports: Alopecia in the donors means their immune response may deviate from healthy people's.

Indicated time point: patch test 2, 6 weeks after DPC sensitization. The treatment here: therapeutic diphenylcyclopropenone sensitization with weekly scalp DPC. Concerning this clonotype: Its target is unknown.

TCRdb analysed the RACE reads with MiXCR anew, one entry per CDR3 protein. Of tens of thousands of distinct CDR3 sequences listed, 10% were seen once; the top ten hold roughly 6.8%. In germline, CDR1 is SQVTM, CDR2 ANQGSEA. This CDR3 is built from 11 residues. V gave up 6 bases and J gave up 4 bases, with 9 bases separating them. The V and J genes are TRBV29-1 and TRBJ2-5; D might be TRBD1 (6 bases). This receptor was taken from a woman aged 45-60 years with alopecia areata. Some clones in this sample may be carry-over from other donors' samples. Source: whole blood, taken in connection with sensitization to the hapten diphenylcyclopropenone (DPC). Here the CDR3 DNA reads TGCAGCGTCGGGACAATAGAGACCCAGTACTTC. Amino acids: CSVGTIETQYF.